A single sample gave rise to the 10 T cell receptor beta chains below, sequenced in a study of cytomegalovirus exposure and HLA in healthy donors. PCR used 60 Vbeta primers and 13 Jbeta primers. The assay was immunoSEQ multiplex PCR, and TCRdb's table has in-frame clones only and misses some. The sample has roughly 99,000 clones; about 80% are singletons. The sequencing input was PBMCs. The origin of the receptors is a male donor in good health and CMV-seropositive.

This clone was detected a few times. This chain joins TRBV10-2 and TRBJ1-1; 8 bases align to TRBD1. Germline V gives CDR1 WSHSY, CDR2 SAAADI. J was trimmed by 5 bases and V by 6 bases; bases with no gene match: 8. The CDR3 is made up of 14 amino acids. CDR3 DNA sequence: TGCGCCAGCAGGACCGACAGGGGAGTAACTGAAGCTTTCTTT. Protein: CASRTDRGVTEAFF.

This rearrangement joins TRBV7-9 to TRBJ2-7; tentative D call: TRBD1 (7 bases). V was cut by 5 bases and J by 2 bases, with 13 bases left in between. The CDR3 covers 14 residues. The germline gives CDR1 SEHNR, CDR2 FQNEAQ (reference sequence). The CDR3 bases are TGTGCCAGCAGCCGCGGGACAGTAACCTACGAGCAGTACTTC. Encoded protein: CASSRGTVTYEQYF.

The CDR3 spells CASSQRQEYEQYF. CDR3 DNA: TGCGCCAGCAGCCAACGACAGGAATACGAGCAGTACTTC. This rearrangement joins TRBV4-1 to TRBJ2-7; TRBD1 is a possible D gene (6 bases). CDR1 MGHRA and CDR2 YSYEKL come from the germline V gene. Trimming shortened V by 2 bases and J by 4 bases, and 9 bases separated the two germline ends. CDR3 length: 13 amino acids.

This chain links TRBV18 with TRBJ2-7; 8 positions agree with TRBD1. This CDR3 is 14 amino acids long. The germline V gene has CDR1 KGHSH and CDR2 LQKENI. Trimming cost V 6 bases and J 4 bases; bases outside gene matches: 8. This CDR3 reads CASSQQGGHYEQYF. DNA of the CDR3: TGTGCCAGCTCCCAACAGGGGGGTCATTACGAGCAGTACTTC.

This chain connects TRBV19 to TRBJ1-1; D unresolved. The CDR3 covers 13 residues. The germline V and J ends were trimmed by 9 bases and 5 bases, with 16 bases remaining between them. CDR1 and CDR2 (germline): LNHDA, SQIVND (reference sequence). The CDR3 protein is CASALGLTTEAFF. The CDR3 coding sequence is TGTGCCAGCGCCCTCGGGTTGACGACTGAAGCTTTCTTT.

This clone was seen a few times. The chain is built from TRBV27 and TRBJ2-5; 7 bases match TRBD1. The CDR3 is 15 residues long. The junction had 4 bases not matched to a gene; V was cut back by 3 bases and J by 0 bases. Per the germline V gene, CDR1 is MNHEY and CDR2 is SMNVEV (reference sequence). This chain's CDR3 is CASSFFGTDQETQYF. The DNA of the CDR3 is TGTGCCAGCAGTTTTTTCGGGACAGACCAAGAGACCCAGTACTTC.

The rearrangement uses TRBV7-6 and TRBJ2-2; 7 bases match TRBD2. V gave up 1 base and J gave up 6 bases; unmatched junction bases: 2. The CDR3 extends over 14 amino acids. Germline V gene data show CDR1 as SGHVS and CDR2 as FNYEAQ. The CDR3 nucleotides are TGTGCCAGCAGCTTAGGGAGCGGGGCCGGGGAGCTGTTTTTT. This translates into CASSLGSGAGELFF.

The table lists this clone with a few counts. The rearrangement uses TRBV7-6 and TRBJ1-2; D is perhaps TRBD1 (6 bases). CDR3 length: 17 amino acids. V dropped 5 bases and J dropped 0 bases, with 19 bases sitting between them. Germline V gene sequence: CDR1 SGHVS, CDR2 FNYEAQ. CDR3 bases: TGTGCCAGCAGCCCTTTTCTGGCCCAGGGGACTAACTATGGCTACACCTTC. Translating it yields CASSPFLAQGTNYGYTF.

The chain couples TRBV6-5 to TRBJ2-1, with 8 bases matching TRBD2. The CDR3 extends over 13 amino acids. Trimming took 11 bases from V and 5 from J; bases not matched to a gene: 8. Germline CDR1 MNHEY, CDR2 SVGAGI. The CDR3 protein is CAVVAGKDNEQFF. The CDR3 bases are TGTGCCGTCGTAGCGGGGAAGGACAATGAGCAGTTCTTC.

The chain carries TRBV7-6 and TRBJ2-2, with D uncertain. This CDR3 has 15 residues. Looked up from germline, CDR1 is SGHVS and CDR2 is FNYEAQ. With 1 base removed from V and 7 bases from J, the gap between germline ends came to 13 bases. Written as DNA, the CDR3 is TGTGCCAGCAGCTTAGAACAGTCGCCTCGCGGGGAGCTGTTTTTT. Amino acids: CASSLEQSPRGELFF.